A single sample gave rise to the 32 T cell receptor beta chains below, sequenced in a study of T cell changes during pregnancy in multiple sclerosis. The assay was immunoSEQ multiplex PCR, and TCRdb's table has in-frame clones only and misses some. The sample records roughly 39,000 clones, around 90% being singletons. The material sequenced was CD4+ T cells from peripheral blood mononuclear cells, taken after pregnancy. The receptors here all came from a female donor in good health, enrolled as a control in a pregnancy study.

The J gene is TRBJ1-2, the V gene TRBV20-1, with unresolved D. Germline assignment: CDR1 DFQATT and CDR2 SNEGSKA (reference sequence). The V end was cut by 2 bases, the J end by 3 bases, with 4 bases between. CDR3 length equals 11 residues. Here the CDR3 DNA reads TGCAGTGCTAGACAGGACTATGGCTACACCTTC. It yields the protein CSARQDYGYTF.

The chain uses TRBV19 and TRBJ1-2; D not certain. The CDR3 loop spans 14 amino acids. Trimming stripped 10 bases from V and 8 bases from J, with 23 bases between. Germline assignment: CDR1 LNHDA and CDR2 SQIVND (reference sequence). Here the CDR3 reads CATAEERAIGGYTF. CDR3 DNA sequence: TGTGCCACCGCCGAGGAGAGGGCGATTGGGGGCTACACCTTC.

This sequence joins TRBV6-6 and TRBJ2-7; 7 nucleotides align to TRBD1. The germline V gene encodes CDR1 MNHNY and CDR2 SVGAGI (reference sequence). The CDR3 is 16 residues long. Unmatched junction bases numbered 15, after V lost 7 bases and J lost 3 bases. The CDR3 DNA is TGTGCCAGCACCCCCCCGAGACAGGGTGGAGTCTACGAGCAGTACTTC. Protein product: CASTPPRQGGVYEQYF.

The rearrangement uses TRBV7-2 and TRBJ2-1; no definite D call. Per the germline V gene, CDR1 is SGHTA and CDR2 is FQGNSA. Trimming shortened V by 5 bases and J by 0 bases, and 8 bases separated the two germline ends. The CDR3 has 14 residues. The CDR3 sequence is CASSPRVSYNEQFF. In DNA, the CDR3 is TGTGCCAGCAGCCCCCGTGTCTCCTACAATGAGCAGTTCTTC.

The V call is TRBV6-6, the J call TRBJ1-1, with D possibly matching TRBD1 (6 bases). Germline V gene data show CDR1 as MNHNY and CDR2 as SVGAGI (reference sequence). The CDR3 sequence is 13 residues long. V shed 4 bases and J shed 7 bases, with 13 bases lying between them. The chain's CDR3 is CASSSGGGGEAFF. As DNA, the CDR3 is TGTGCCAGCAGTTCCGGGGGGGGCGGTGAAGCTTTCTTT.

This rearrangement joins TRBV9 to TRBJ2-1; the D is unclear. Germline lookup yields CDR1 SGDLS and CDR2 YYNGEE. The CDR3 is made up of 11 amino acids. The germline V and J ends were trimmed by 0 bases and 9 bases, with 4 bases remaining between them. CDR3 DNA sequence: TGTGCCAGCAGCGTAGCGGGTGAGCAGTTCTTC. It translates to CASSVAGEQFF.

This CDR3 is CASSPRFAGQGTTGELFF. In DNA form, the CDR3 reads TGTGCCAGCTCACCACGGTTCGCGGGACAGGGGACCACCGGGGAGCTGTTTTTT. This rearrangement joins TRBV18 to TRBJ2-2; 10 positions agree with TRBD1. Trimming cost V 1 base and J 4 bases; bases outside gene matches: 9. Germline V lookup: CDR1 KGHSH, CDR2 LQKENI. The CDR3 totals 18 residues.

The chain carries TRBV5-6 and TRBJ1-3; D gene unclear. CDR3 size: 15 residues. Deletions cut 2 bases from V and 0 bases from J, with 9 bases between. CDR1 and CDR2 (germline): SGHDT, YYEEEE. In DNA, the CDR3 is TGTGCCAGCAGCTTCGCGTTACCCTCTGGAAACACCATATATTTT. As protein: CASSFALPSGNTIYF.

This chain uses TRBV4-1 with TRBJ2-2; 9 bases align to TRBD1. Germline V CDR1 and CDR2: MGHRA, YSYEKL. J was trimmed by 5 bases and V by 0 bases; bases with no gene match: 10. The CDR3 contains 18 residues. The CDR3 loop is CASSQDPRDRARTGELFF. The CDR3 DNA reads TGCGCCAGCAGCCAAGATCCGAGGGACAGGGCCCGTACCGGGGAGCTGTTTTTT.

The V call is TRBV5-1, the J call TRBJ2-5; TRBD2 aligns across 8 bases. CDR1 and CDR2 (germline): SGHRS, YFSETQ. The CDR3 loop spans 14 amino acids. With 3 bases clipped from V and 1 base from J, the junction kept 2 bases outside the gene matches. The CDR3 nucleotides are TGCGCCAGCAGCTCGGGGGGGCCCCAAGAGACCCAGTACTTC. Translated, it gives CASSSGGPQETQYF.

The genes are TRBV29-1 and TRBJ1-2; D gene ambiguous. The CDR3 contains 13 residues. V shed 3 bases and J shed 4 bases, with 12 bases lying between them. Germline V gene sequence: CDR1 SQVTM, CDR2 ANQGSEA. The CDR3 loop reads CSVEPLAGYGYTF. CDR3 nucleotide sequence: TGCAGCGTTGAGCCGTTAGCTGGCTATGGCTACACCTTC.

For this clone: The junction departs from the called germline gene at one end, perhaps through a read error. The rearrangement joins TRBV6-1 to TRBJ1-5; D call uncertain. The CDR3 extends over 17 amino acids. The germline CDR1 and CDR2 sequences are MNHNS and SASEGT. The CDR3 here is CTSSEAPRPDSNQPQHF. The CDR3 coding sequence is TGTACCAGCAGTGAAGCCCCGCGGCCTGATAGCAATCAGCCCCAGCATTTT.

The rearrangement uses TRBV13 and TRBJ2-1; D uncertain. The CDR3 extends over 12 amino acids. With 8 bases removed from V and 9 bases from J, the gap between germline ends came to 14 bases. Germline V lookup: CDR1 PRHDT, CDR2 FYEKMQ (reference sequence). The DNA of the CDR3 is TGTGCCAGCCGGAGCTGGAGTGGTGAGCAGTTCTTC. Its protein is CASRSWSGEQFF. Filled out from reference TRBV13 and TRBJ2-1, the complete variable domain reads AAGVIQSPRHLIKEKRETATLKCYPIPRHDTVYWYQQGPGQDPQFLISFYEKMQSDKGSIPDRFSAQQFSDYHSELNMSSLELGDSALYFCASRSWSGEQFFGPGTRLTVL.

The chain recombines TRBV7-8 with TRBJ1-1, with D perhaps TRBD1 (5 bases). The CDR3 length is 14 residues. The V and J ends lost 5 bases and 1 base respectively, with 11 bases between them. The germline gives CDR1 SGHVS, CDR2 FQNEAQ. The CDR3 loop is CASSGARGNTEAFF. As DNA, the CDR3 is TGTGCCAGCAGCGGGGCACGCGGGAACACTGAAGCTTTCTTT. Supplemented by reference TRBV7-8 and TRBJ1-1, the full variable domain reads GAGVSQSPRYKVAKRGQDVALRCDPISGHVSLFWYQQALGQGPEFLTYFQNEAQLDKSGLPSDRFFAERPEGSVSTLKIQRTQQEDSAVYLCASSGARGNTEAFFGQGTRLTVV.

Note on this clone: The sample contains more than one DNA sequence encoding this CDR3. This sequence joins TRBV5-4 and TRBJ2-7; 9 bases line up with TRBD1. The V gene end was trimmed by 2 bases and the J gene end by 5 bases; junction bases not matched to a gene: 8. This CDR3 region has 15 residues. CDR1 and CDR2 from the germline V gene are SGHNT and YYREEE (reference sequence). The CDR3, as DNA: TGTGCCAGCAGCTTAGGGGGGGGACAGGGTGACGAGCAGTACTTC. It encodes CASSLGGGQGDEQYF.

A remark on this clone: The CDR3 carries no conserved terminal phenylalanine or tryptophan, so it likely arises from a read error. This chain's CDR3 is CASSTDSDTEAFL. CDR3 sequence (DNA): TGTGCCAGCAGCACGGACAGCGACACTGAAGCTTTCCTT. V gene TRBV7-2 combines with J gene TRBJ1-1, with a tentative D call TRBD1 (6 bases). Deletions cut 5 bases from V and 3 bases from J, with 10 bases between. Germline-derived CDR1 and CDR2 are SGHTA and FQGNSA. The length of the CDR3 is 13 residues.

The V gene is TRBV16, the J gene TRBJ1-5; D call uncertain. The CDR3 spans 12 residues. From germline, CDR1 is KGHSY and CDR2 FQNENV. With 5 bases removed from V and 7 bases from J, the gap between germline ends came to 9 bases. Here the CDR3 reads CASSSPGQPQHF. CDR3 sequence (DNA): TGTGCCAGCAGCTCCCCGGGACAGCCCCAGCATTTT.

V and J are TRBV6-5 and TRBJ1-5; maybe TRBD1 (5 bases). Germline CDR1 MNHEY, CDR2 SVGAGI. V was trimmed by 6 bases and J by 7 bases, leaving 13 bases between them. The CDR3 contains 13 residues. CDR3 nucleotides: TGTGCCAGCAGACCTCAGGGAGGCCAGCCCCAGCATTTT. Translation gives CASRPQGGQPQHF.

The chain couples TRBV30 to TRBJ1-6, with 10 bases identical to TRBD1. The CDR3 loop spans 16 amino acids. V lost 1 base, J lost 9 bases, and 9 bases stayed unmatched. Germline CDR1 GTSNPN, CDR2 SVGIG (reference sequence). The CDR3 here is CAWSDWDRGMSSPLHF. The CDR3 DNA is TGTGCCTGGAGTGACTGGGACAGGGGAATGAGTTCACCCCTCCACTTT.

The chain combines TRBV30 with TRBJ2-3; TRBD2 matches 12 bases. Trimming took 0 bases from V and 5 from J; bases not matched to a gene: 3. The CDR3 has 15 amino acids. Germline V gene data show CDR1 as GTSNPN and CDR2 as SVGIG (reference sequence). CDR3 sequence: CAWSVASGGGDTQYF. CDR3 nucleotides: TGTGCCTGGAGTGTTGCTAGCGGGGGGGGAGATACGCAGTATTTT.

The chain uses TRBV5-6 and TRBJ2-7, with TRBD1 identical over 7 bases. The germline V gene has CDR1 SGHDT and CDR2 YYEEEE. The V gene end was trimmed by 4 bases and the J gene end by 4 bases; junction bases not matched to a gene: 11. The CDR3 runs 15 residues. CDR3 amino acids: CASSPAGQASYEQYF. The CDR3 bases are TGTGCCAGCAGCCCCGCAGGACAGGCTTCTTACGAGCAGTACTTC.

The chain is built from TRBV10-3 and TRBJ2-2; D might be TRBD1 (6 bases). V lost 0 bases and J lost 4, with 9 bases in between. Looked up from germline, CDR1 is ENHRY and CDR2 is SYGVKD. The CDR3 loop spans 15 amino acids. As DNA, the CDR3 is TGTGCCATCAGTGAGTCGGGGGCCCCCACCGGGGAGCTGTTTTTT. This codes for CAISESGAPTGELFF.

The genes are TRBV25-1 and TRBJ1-4, with 7 nucleotides matching TRBD1. Looked up from germline, CDR1 is MGHDK and CDR2 is SYGVNS. The CDR3 runs 15 residues. Trimming cost V 2 bases and J 8 bases; bases outside gene matches: 8. CDR3 amino acids: CASSEITGVREKLFF. The CDR3 nucleotides read TGTGCCAGCAGTGAAATAACAGGGGTTCGCGAAAAACTGTTTTTT.

The rearrangement joins TRBV29-1 to TRBJ2-2, with a weak D call TRBD2 (6 bases). The CDR3 has 15 residues. The V and J ends lost 0 bases and 4 bases respectively, with 12 bases between them. Germline CDR1 is SQVTM and CDR2 is ANQGSEA. CDR3 coding DNA: TGCAGCGTTGAAGATGGGAGGCAGAGCACCGGGGAGCTGTTTTTT. It is translated as CSVEDGRQSTGELFF.

The chain carries TRBV18 and TRBJ1-2; tentatively, D is TRBD1 (5 bases). The germline gives CDR1 KGHSH, CDR2 LQKENI. The length of the CDR3 is 13 residues. The V end was cut by 5 bases, the J end by 2 bases, with 9 bases between. The CDR3 DNA reads TGTGCCAGCTCAATACAGGAAAACTATGGCTACACCTTC. Amino acid sequence: CASSIQENYGYTF.

V and J are TRBV19 and TRBJ1-4, with D hard to call. V was trimmed by 5 bases and J by 8 bases, leaving 12 bases between them. The V gene's germline CDR1 is LNHDA and CDR2 SQIVND (reference sequence). This CDR3 has 13 amino acids. The chain's CDR3 is CASSDIPGEKLFF. In DNA, the CDR3 is TGTGCCAGTAGTGACATACCGGGAGAAAAACTGTTTTTT.

This chain links TRBV2 with TRBJ1-1, with D tentatively TRBD1 (6 bases). V lost 6 bases and J 0 bases, leaving 8 bases between the germline ends. The CDR3 has 13 amino acids. The germline V gene encodes CDR1 SNHLY and CDR2 FYNNEI. The chain's CDR3 is CASRGHLNTEAFF. The CDR3 nucleotides are TGTGCCAGCAGGGGACACCTGAACACTGAAGCTTTCTTT. Combining the CDR3 with reference TRBV2 and TRBJ1-1 gives the whole variable domain EPEVTQTPSHQVTQMGQEVILRCVPISNHLYFYWYRQILGQKVEFLVSFYNNEISEKSEIFDDQFSVERPDGSNFTLKIRSTKLEDSAMYFCASRGHLNTEAFFGQGTRLTVV.

V is TRBV6-5 and J is TRBJ1-6; 7 bases are shared with TRBD1. Germline-derived CDR1 and CDR2 are MNHEY and SVGAGI. The V and J ends lost 3 bases and 3 bases, in that order; junction bases with no gene match: 5. This CDR3 is built from 16 residues. The CDR3 sequence is CASSYWGTDYNSPLHF. Here the CDR3 DNA reads TGTGCCAGCAGTTATTGGGGGACAGACTATAATTCACCCCTCCACTTT.

V usage is TRBV27 and J usage is TRBJ2-3, with 10 positions matching TRBD2. Losses at the gene ends were 8 bases for V and 1 base for J; bases not matched to a gene: 9. Germline V gives CDR1 MNHEY, CDR2 SMNVEV (reference sequence). The CDR3 consists of 16 residues. The CDR3 DNA is TGTGCCAGCTCGGGCTCCGGACTAGCGGGCACAGATACGCAGTATTTT. Translated: CASSGSGLAGTDTQYF.

This clone was detected once. The chain is built from TRBV4-3 and TRBJ1-5; a weak D match, TRBD1 (5 bases). Germline CDR1 is LGHNA and CDR2 is YSLEER. V was cut by 0 bases and J by 8 bases, with 17 bases left in between. The CDR3 contains 16 residues. CDR3 residues: CASSQDRSGGVEPQHF. The CDR3 region has the DNA TGCGCCAGCAGCCAAGACCGTTCTGGGGGGGTCGAGCCCCAGCATTTT.

This clone was observed a single time. The chain links TRBV7-2 to TRBJ2-3; TRBD2 might be the D (6 bases). The V gene's germline CDR1 is SGHTA and CDR2 FQGNSA. V lost 2 bases to trimming and J lost 4 bases, with 13 bases between them. This CDR3 comprises 15 residues. The CDR3 region is CASSLRAGPPDTQYF. DNA of the CDR3: TGTGCCAGCAGCTTACGGGCGGGACCCCCAGATACGCAGTATTTT.

The chain employs TRBV10-3 and TRBJ1-1; D is possibly TRBD1 (5 bases). The V gene lost 4 bases and the J gene lost 5 bases, with 11 bases spanning the gap. The CDR3 consists of 13 residues. Germline CDR1 reads ENHRY; CDR2 reads SYGVKD. The CDR3 bases are TGTGCCATCAGTGCCTTTGGGGGGACTGAAGCTTTCTTT. This gives the protein CAISAFGGTEAFF.